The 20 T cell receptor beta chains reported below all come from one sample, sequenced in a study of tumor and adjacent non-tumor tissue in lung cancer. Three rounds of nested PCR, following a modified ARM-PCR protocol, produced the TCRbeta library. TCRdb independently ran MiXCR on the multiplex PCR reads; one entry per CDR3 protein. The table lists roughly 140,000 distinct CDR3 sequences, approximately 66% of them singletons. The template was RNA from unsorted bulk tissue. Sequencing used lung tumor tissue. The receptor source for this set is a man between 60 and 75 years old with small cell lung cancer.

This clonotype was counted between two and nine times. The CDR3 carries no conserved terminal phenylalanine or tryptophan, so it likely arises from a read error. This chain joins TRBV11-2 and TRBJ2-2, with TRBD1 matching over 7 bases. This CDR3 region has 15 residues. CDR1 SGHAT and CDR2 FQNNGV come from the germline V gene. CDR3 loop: CASSLWTGNTGELFL. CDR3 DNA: TGTGCCAGTAGCTTATGGACAGGGAACACCGGGGAGCTGTTTCTT.

The CDR3 spells CASRTRGNDNEQFF. The CDR3 DNA reads TGCGCCAGCCGGACTAGAGGTAATGACAATGAGCAGTTCTTC. The chain joins TRBV10-2 to TRBJ2-1; 7 nucleotides align to TRBD2. Germline loops: CDR1 WSHSY, CDR2 SAAADI. This CDR3 is built from 14 residues. The V and J ends lost 8 bases and 5 bases, in that order; junction bases with no gene match: 9.

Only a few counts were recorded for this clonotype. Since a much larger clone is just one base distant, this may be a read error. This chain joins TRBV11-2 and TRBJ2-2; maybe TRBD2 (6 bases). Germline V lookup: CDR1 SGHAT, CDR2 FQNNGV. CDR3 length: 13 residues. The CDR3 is CASRRDFAGELLF. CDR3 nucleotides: TGTGCCAGCAGACGGGACTTCGCCGGGGAGCTGCTTTTT.

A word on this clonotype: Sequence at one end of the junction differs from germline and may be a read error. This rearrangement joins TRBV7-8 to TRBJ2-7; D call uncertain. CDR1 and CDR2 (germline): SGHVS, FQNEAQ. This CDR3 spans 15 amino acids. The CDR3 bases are TGTGCCAACAGCCTCGAATACGCCAGGCCTTACGGGCAGTACTTC. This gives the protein CANSLEYARPYGQYF. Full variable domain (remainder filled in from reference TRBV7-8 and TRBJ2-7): GAGVSQSPRYKVAKRGQDVALRCDPISGHVSLFWYQQALGQGPEFLTYFQNEAQLDKSGLPSDRFFAERPEGSVSTLKIQRTQQEDSAVYLCANSLEYARPYGQYFGPGTRLTVT.

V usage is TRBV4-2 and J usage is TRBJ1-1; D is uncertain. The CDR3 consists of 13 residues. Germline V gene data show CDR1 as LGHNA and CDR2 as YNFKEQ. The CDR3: CTNSPRNNTEAFF. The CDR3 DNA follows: TGTACCAACAGCCCCAGGAACAACACTGAAGCTTTCTTT.

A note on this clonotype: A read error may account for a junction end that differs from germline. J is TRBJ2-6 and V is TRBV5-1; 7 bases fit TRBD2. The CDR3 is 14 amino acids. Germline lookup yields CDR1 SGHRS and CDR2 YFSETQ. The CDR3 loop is CASGTTLGANVLTF. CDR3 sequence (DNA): TGCGCCAGCGGGACTACGCTCGGGGCCAACGTCCTGACATTC.

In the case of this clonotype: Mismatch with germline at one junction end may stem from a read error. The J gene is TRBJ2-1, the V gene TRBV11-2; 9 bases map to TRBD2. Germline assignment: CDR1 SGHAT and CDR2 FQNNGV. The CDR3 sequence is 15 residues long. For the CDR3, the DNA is TGTGCCATCAGCTTAGTATTAGCGGGAGTGGTTGAGCAGTTCTTC. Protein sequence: CAISLVLAGVVEQFF.

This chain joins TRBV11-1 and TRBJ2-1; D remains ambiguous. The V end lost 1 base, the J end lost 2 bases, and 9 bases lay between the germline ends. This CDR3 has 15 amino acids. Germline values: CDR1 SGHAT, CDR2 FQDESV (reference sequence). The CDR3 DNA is TGTGCCAGCAGCTTAGAACAAGACGCCTACAATGAGCAGTTCTTC. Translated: CASSLEQDAYNEQFF.

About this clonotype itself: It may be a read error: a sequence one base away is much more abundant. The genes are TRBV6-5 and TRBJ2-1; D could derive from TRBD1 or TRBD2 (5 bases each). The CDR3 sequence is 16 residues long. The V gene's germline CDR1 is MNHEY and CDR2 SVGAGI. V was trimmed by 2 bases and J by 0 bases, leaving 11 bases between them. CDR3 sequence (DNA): TGTGCCAGCAGTTACGGGACGGGAAGCTCCTACAATGAGCAGTTCTTC. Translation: CASSYGTGSSYNEQFF.

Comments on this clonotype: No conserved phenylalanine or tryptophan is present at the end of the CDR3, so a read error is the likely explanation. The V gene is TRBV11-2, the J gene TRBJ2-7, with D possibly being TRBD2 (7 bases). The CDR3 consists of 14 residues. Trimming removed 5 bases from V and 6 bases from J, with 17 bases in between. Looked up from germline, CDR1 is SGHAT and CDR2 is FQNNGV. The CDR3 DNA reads TGTGCCAGCAGCCTTAGGGGGGGATTGAGCGAGCAGTACTTA. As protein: CASSLRGGLSEQYL.

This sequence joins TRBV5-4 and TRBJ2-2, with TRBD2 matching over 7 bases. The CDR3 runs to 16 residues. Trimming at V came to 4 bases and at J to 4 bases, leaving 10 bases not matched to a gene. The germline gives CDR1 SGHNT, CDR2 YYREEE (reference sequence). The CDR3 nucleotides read TGTGCCAGCAGCCCCGGACTAGGGTCGAGCACCGGGGAGCTGTTTTTT. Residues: CASSPGLGSSTGELFF.

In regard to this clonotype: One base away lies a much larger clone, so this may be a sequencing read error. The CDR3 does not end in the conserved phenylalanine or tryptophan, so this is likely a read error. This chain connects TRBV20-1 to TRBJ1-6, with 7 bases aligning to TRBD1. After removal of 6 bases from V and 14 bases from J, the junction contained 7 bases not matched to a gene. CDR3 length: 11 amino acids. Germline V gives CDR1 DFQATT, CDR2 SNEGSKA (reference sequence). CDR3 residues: CSAKDRESLHY. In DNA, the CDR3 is TGCAGTGCCAAAGACAGGGAGTCCCTCCACTAT.

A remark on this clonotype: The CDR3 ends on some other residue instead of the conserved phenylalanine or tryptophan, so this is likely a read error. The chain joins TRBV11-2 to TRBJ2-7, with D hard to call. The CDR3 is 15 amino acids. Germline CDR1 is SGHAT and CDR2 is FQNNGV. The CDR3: CANSLTVGLSYEQYL. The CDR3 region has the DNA TGTGCCAACAGCCTAACAGTTGGGTTATCCTACGAGCAGTACCTC.

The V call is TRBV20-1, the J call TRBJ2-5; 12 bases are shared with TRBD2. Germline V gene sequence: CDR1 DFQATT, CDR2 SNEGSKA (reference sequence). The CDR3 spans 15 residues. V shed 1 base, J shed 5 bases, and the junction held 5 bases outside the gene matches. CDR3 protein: CSARGLAGVEETQYF. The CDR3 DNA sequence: TGCAGTGCTAGAGGACTAGCGGGAGTTGAGGAGACCCAGTACTTC.

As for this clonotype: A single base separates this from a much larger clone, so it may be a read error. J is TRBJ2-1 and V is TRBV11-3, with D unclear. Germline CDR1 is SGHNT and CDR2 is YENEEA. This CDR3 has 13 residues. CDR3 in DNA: TGTGCCAGCAGCTTAGCGGGTTACAATGAGGAGTTCTTC. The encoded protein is CASSLAGYNEEFF.

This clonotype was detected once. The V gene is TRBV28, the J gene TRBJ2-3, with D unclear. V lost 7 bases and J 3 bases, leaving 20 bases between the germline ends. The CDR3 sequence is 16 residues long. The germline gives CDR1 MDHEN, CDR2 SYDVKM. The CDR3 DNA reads TGTGCCAGCACCCATCTGATTGGGGTAAGGACAGATACGCAGTATTTT. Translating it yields CASTHLIGVRTDTQYF.

In nucleotides, the CDR3 is TGTGCCAGCAGCACGACCCTCGGGACACGGGGACTAGCGGAGAACACAGATACGCAGTATTTT. It yields the protein CASSTTLGTRGLAENTDTQYF. V gene TRBV11-2 combines with J gene TRBJ2-3; 11 nucleotides align to TRBD2. Germline V gene sequence: CDR1 SGHAT, CDR2 FQNNGV. This CDR3 spans 21 amino acids. The J segment lost 2 bases and the V segment lost 5 bases, leaving 21 bases of the junction unmatched.

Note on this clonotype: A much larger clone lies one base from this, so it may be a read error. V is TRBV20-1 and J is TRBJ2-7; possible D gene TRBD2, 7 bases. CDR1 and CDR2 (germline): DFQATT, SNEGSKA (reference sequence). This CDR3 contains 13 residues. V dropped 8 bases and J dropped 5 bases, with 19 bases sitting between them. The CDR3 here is CSTKPGGLHEQYF. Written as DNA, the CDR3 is TGCAGTACCAAACCCGGGGGGCTTCACGAGCAGTACTTC.

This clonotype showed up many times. The DNA for the CDR3 is TGTGCCAGCAGCTTGGGGGGAGCGGGAAGCACAGATACGCAGTATTTT. Protein product: CASSLGGAGSTDTQYF. This rearrangement joins TRBV5-4 to TRBJ2-3; 7 nucleotides match TRBD2. The CDR3 extends over 16 amino acids. V shed 0 bases and J 0 bases; nucleotides not matched to a gene: 4. Germline-derived CDR1 and CDR2 are SGHNT and YYREEE (reference sequence).

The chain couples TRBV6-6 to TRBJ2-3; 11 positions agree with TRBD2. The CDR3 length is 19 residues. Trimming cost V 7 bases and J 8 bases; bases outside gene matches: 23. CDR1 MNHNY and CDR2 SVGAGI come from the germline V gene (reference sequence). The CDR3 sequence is CASIQNPLPSGRSPVTQYF. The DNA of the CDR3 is TGTGCCAGCATTCAAAACCCCCTACCTAGCGGGAGGTCTCCTGTTACGCAGTATTTT.